This T cell receptor beta chain was documented in a study of T-cell reconstitution after alpha-beta-depleted transplantation in children. TCRbeta library preparation incorporated unique molecular identifiers. MiXCR, applied by TCRdb to the PCR reads, yields one record per CDR3 protein. The table lists under 20,000 distinct CDR3 sequences, about an eighth of them singletons. The CDR3 covers 14 residues. Germline-derived CDR1 and CDR2 are DFQATT and SNEGSKA (reference sequence). V was shortened by 4 bases and J by 0 bases, with 9 bases between the two germline ends. J is TRBJ1-4 and V is TRBV20-1; D is unresolved. The TCR comes from a female patient between 2 and 15 years old who had a stem cell transplant for congenital amegakaryocytic thrombocytopenia, so the T cells may come from the graft donor. The material was PBMCs, mostly from graft donor cells, obtained 60 days after TCRalphabeta/CD19-depleted stem cell transplant. The CDR3 nucleotides are TGCAGTGCTATAAGGACTGCAACTAATGAAAAACTGTTTTTT. This gives the protein CSAIRTATNEKLFF.